A single sample is the source of the 27 T cell receptor beta chains below, sequenced in a study of T-cell memory formation after mild COVID-19. TCRdb called the 5' RACE reads again in MiXCR, with one record for every CDR3 protein. The sample consists of around 410,000 distinct CDR3 sequences, more than 20% of them appearing once. Source material: PBMCs or a T cell subset sorted from them (not recorded which). These receptors were taken from an adult woman who had mild COVID-19 (a few samples of this study predate the infection). Cell type and time point are not known.

A few counts support this clonotype. The V call is TRBV12-3 or TRBV12-4, the J call TRBJ1-4; the D is unclear. Trimming removed 5 bases from V and 6 bases from J, with 7 bases in between. The CDR3 runs 12 residues. CDR3 DNA sequence: TGTGCCAGCAGTACCCTAGATGAAAAACTGTTTTTT. This codes for CASSTLDEKLFF.

This clonotype was seen only a few times. The V and J genes are TRBV11-2 and TRBJ1-1; tentatively, D is TRBD1 (5 bases). In germline, CDR1 is SGHAT, CDR2 FQNNGV. The CDR3 totals 13 residues. V lost 4 bases, J lost 7 bases, and 13 bases lay in between. CDR3 in amino acids: CASSSYRDGEAFF. CDR3 sequence (DNA): TGTGCCAGCAGCTCATACCGGGACGGTGAAGCTTTCTTT.

The chain joins TRBV4-2 to TRBJ2-3; the D is unclear. From germline, CDR1 is LGHNA and CDR2 YNFKEQ. V gave up 0 bases and J gave up 4 bases, with 17 bases separating them. The CDR3 spans 17 residues. CDR3 DNA sequence: TGTGCCAGCAGCCAAGATCCGTGGTCCCATCGGGCAGATACGCAGTATTTT. Its translation: CASSQDPWSHRADTQYF.

The gene calls are TRBV29-1 and TRBJ2-7; 8 bases align to TRBD2. Germline V CDR1 and CDR2: SQVTM, ANQGSEA. The CDR3 is 12 residues long. In DNA form, the CDR3 reads TGCAGTGGCGCCGGGGGGGACTACGAGCAGTACTTC. The encoded protein is CSGAGGDYEQYF.

The chain has TRBV4-2 and TRBJ2-1; 14 positions agree with TRBD2. Germline V gene lookup returns CDR1 LGHNA and CDR2 YNFKEQ. The CDR3 has 19 residues. V dropped 4 bases and J dropped 0; count of bases not matched to a gene: 8. CDR3 sequence: CASSPLTSGRANSYNEQFF. The CDR3 DNA sequence: TGTGCCAGCAGCCCCCTGACTAGCGGGAGGGCAAACTCCTACAATGAGCAGTTCTTC.

This clonotype came up a few times. The genes are TRBV7-2 and TRBJ1-2; D gene ambiguous. V dropped 2 bases and J dropped 8 bases, with 12 bases sitting between them. CDR1 and CDR2 (germline): SGHTA, FQGNSA. CDR3 length: 13 amino acids. The CDR3 nucleotides read TGTGCCAGCAGCTTATTGCCCGGGGAAGGCTACACCTTC. Residues: CASSLLPGEGYTF.

V is TRBV3-1 and J is TRBJ1-3; D unresolved. V dropped 1 base and J dropped 0 bases, with 4 bases sitting between them. Germline V lookup: CDR1 LGHDT, CDR2 YNNKEL (reference sequence). The CDR3 runs 14 residues. The CDR3 DNA sequence: TGTGCCAGCAGCCAAGCAAGCTCTGGAAACACCATATATTTT. Its translation: CASSQASSGNTIYF.

A few counts support this clonotype. The DNA of the CDR3 is TGCGCCAGCAGCCCAGATGGGGGGGTCACCAATACGCAGTATTTT. It yields the protein CASSPDGGVTNTQYF. The V and J genes are TRBV5-1 and TRBJ2-3, with 7 bases aligning to TRBD2. Germline CDR1 reads SGHRS; CDR2 reads YFSETQ. The CDR3 covers 15 residues. Trimming at V came to 4 bases and at J to 7 bases, leaving 12 bases not matched to a gene.

V is TRBV5-4 and J is TRBJ2-4; the match to TRBD2 covers 10 bases. V dropped 0 bases and J dropped 1; count of bases not matched to a gene: 7. Germline V gives CDR1 SGHNT, CDR2 YYREEE (reference sequence). The CDR3 runs 18 residues. The CDR3 DNA follows: TGTGCCAGCAGCTTGGGGCTAGCGGGAGATAGGGCCAAAAACATTCAGTACTTC. As protein: CASSLGLAGDRAKNIQYF.

This clonotype was counted between two and nine times. The chain is built from TRBV4-3 and TRBJ2-2; D remains unclear. The ends were cut back, 1 base at V and 3 bases at J, with 6 bases in the middle. Germline V gene lookup returns CDR1 LGHNA and CDR2 YSLEER. The length of the CDR3 is 14 residues. The CDR3 nucleotides read TGCGCCAGCAGCCAAGGGAGATACACCGGGGAGCTGTTTTTT. Translation gives CASSQGRYTGELFF.

The J gene is TRBJ2-3, the V gene TRBV9, with 11 bases matching TRBD2. Germline V lookup: CDR1 SGDLS, CDR2 YYNGEE. Unmatched junction bases numbered 5, after V lost 0 bases and J lost 5 bases. The CDR3 totals 16 residues. DNA of the CDR3: TGTGCCAGCAGCGTAGCTAGCGGGGGGATTGGAGATACGCAGTATTTT. Translating it yields CASSVASGGIGDTQYF.

The genes are TRBV4-1 and TRBJ1-2; 7 bases fit TRBD1. With V trimmed by 1 base and J by 4 bases, 9 bases remained unmatched. There are 16 residues in the CDR3. Germline CDR1 MGHRA, CDR2 YSYEKL. The CDR3 region is CASSQVPTGATYGYTF. The CDR3 nucleotides are TGCGCCAGCAGCCAAGTCCCCACAGGGGCCACCTATGGCTACACCTTC.

The chain combines TRBV12-3 or TRBV12-4 with TRBJ2-3, with D possibly being TRBD2 (5 bases). The CDR3 is 14 amino acids. The ends were cut back, 6 bases at V and 0 bases at J, with 10 bases in the middle. The CDR3, as DNA: TGTGCCAGCAGCCGGGAAACTAGCACAGATACGCAGTATTTT. It translates to CASSRETSTDTQYF.

The V call is TRBV20-1, the J call TRBJ2-5, with 11 bases identical to TRBD2. V shed 6 bases, J shed 5 bases, and the junction held 14 bases outside the gene matches. CDR1 is DFQATT, CDR2 SNEGSKA, per germline (reference sequence). The CDR3 covers 16 residues. The CDR3: CSAPRLSGGEGETQYF. In DNA, the CDR3 is TGCAGTGCCCCCCGACTTAGCGGGGGGGAGGGGGAGACCCAGTACTTC.

The sample holds a few counts of this clonotype. The chain has TRBV28 and TRBJ2-7; no definite D call. Germline V gene lookup returns CDR1 MDHEN and CDR2 SYDVKM. V lost 6 bases and J lost 0, with 15 bases in between. The CDR3 contains 15 residues. The CDR3 loop reads CASRSPWADSYEQYF. The CDR3, as DNA: TGTGCCAGCAGATCCCCGTGGGCGGACTCCTACGAGCAGTACTTC. Filled out from reference TRBV28 and TRBJ2-7, the complete variable domain reads DVKVTQSSRYLVKRTGEKVFLECVQDMDHENMFWYRQDPGLGLRLIYFSYDVKMKEKGDIPEGYSVSREKKERFSLILESASTNQTSMYLCASRSPWADSYEQYFGPGTRLTVT.

This clonotype was recorded a few times. The V gene is TRBV24-1, the J gene TRBJ2-3; 9 bases are shared with TRBD1. The CDR3 sequence is 13 residues long. J was trimmed by 7 bases and V by 5 bases; bases with no gene match: 3. Germline V gene lookup returns CDR1 KGHDR and CDR2 SFDVKD. In DNA form, the CDR3 reads TGTGCCACCAGTGGAGACAGGGGGTATACGCAGTATTTT. It specifies CATSGDRGYTQYF.

Here the CDR3 reads CASCRQQGSYGYTF. The CDR3, as DNA: TGTGCCAGCTGCCGACAACAGGGTTCCTATGGCTACACCTTC. V is TRBV6-5 and J is TRBJ1-2, with a weak D call TRBD1 (6 bases). This CDR3 comprises 14 residues. Germline CDR1 and CDR2: MNHEY and SVGAGI. V gave up 8 bases and J gave up 4 bases, with 17 bases separating them.

This clonotype was counted only a few times. The CDR3 loop reads CSVPQVEQYF. CDR3 DNA sequence: TGCAGTGTCCCCCAGGTTGAGCAGTACTTC. This chain connects TRBV20-1 to TRBJ2-7; D not resolved. The CDR3 contains 10 residues. Trimming cost V 7 bases and J 7 bases, with 11 bases left between them. Germline V lookup: CDR1 DFQATT, CDR2 SNEGSKA (reference sequence).

As for this clonotype: The junction shows a germline mismatch at one end, possibly a read error. The chain uses TRBV12-3 or TRBV12-4 and TRBJ2-7, with a weak D call TRBD2 (5 bases). The CDR3 totals 14 residues. CDR3 region: CASSRDYSSYEHYF. CDR3 in DNA: TGTGCCAGCAGCCGAGACTACAGCTCCTACGAGCATTACTTC.

This clonotype was counted between two and nine times. The V call is TRBV20-1, the J call TRBJ2-4; 9 nucleotides agree with TRBD2. There are 17 residues in the CDR3. Germline V gene lookup returns CDR1 DFQATT and CDR2 SNEGSKA (reference sequence). The trim removed 0 bases at V and 1 base at J, leaving 7 bases unmatched. This CDR3 reads CSARDFASGEAKNIQYF. The CDR3 DNA follows: TGCAGTGCTAGAGATTTCGCTAGCGGGGAGGCCAAAAACATTCAGTACTTC.

The chain is built from TRBV2 and TRBJ2-2; weak D call: TRBD1 (5 bases). Germline V lookup: CDR1 SNHLY, CDR2 FYNNEI. Trimming removed 8 bases from V and 6 bases from J, with 19 bases in between. This CDR3 region has 15 residues. In DNA, the CDR3 is TGTGCCAGCGACAGTAAACCCACAGGCTCCGGGGAGCTGTTTTTT. Residues: CASDSKPTGSGELFF. Full variable domain (rest looked up from reference TRBV2 and TRBJ2-2): EPEVTQTPSHQVTQMGQEVILRCVPISNHLYFYWYRQILGQKVEFLVSFYNNEISEKSEIFDDQFSVERPDGSNFTLKIRSTKLEDSAMYFCASDSKPTGSGELFFGEGSRLTVL.

This clonotype was detected only a few times. V and J are TRBV29-1 and TRBJ1-1; no definite D call. Germline V gene data show CDR1 as SQVTM and CDR2 as ANQGSEA. CDR3 length: 15 amino acids. V gave up 7 bases and J gave up 6 bases, with 24 bases separating them. The CDR3 DNA reads as TGCAGCGCAAAAGTCGATACTTCCTTGGTCGCTGAAGCTTTCTTT. Translated, it gives CSAKVDTSLVAEAFF.

The table lists this clonotype with a count of one. The chain recombines TRBV5-6 with TRBJ1-4; TRBD1 agrees at 7 bases. The CDR3 length is 16 residues. V lost 0 bases to trimming and J lost 8 bases; unmatched junction nucleotides: 10. Per the germline V gene, CDR1 is SGHDT and CDR2 is YYEEEE. As DNA, the CDR3 is TGTGCCAGCAGCTTGGCCCCCCAGGGGGGTAGGGAAAAACTGTTTTTT. This codes for CASSLAPQGGREKLFF.

This clonotype was counted between two and nine times. V usage is TRBV7-9 and J usage is TRBJ2-1; 11 nucleotides line up with TRBD2. The CDR3 is 16 amino acids. Trimming cost V 3 bases and J 6 bases; bases outside gene matches: 7. The germline gives CDR1 SEHNR, CDR2 FQNEAQ (reference sequence). The DNA for the CDR3 is TGTGCCAGCAGCTTTACTAGCGGGAGAGGCTCCAATGAGCAGTTCTTC. Translating gives CASSFTSGRGSNEQFF.

The rearrangement links TRBV10-3 to TRBJ2-5; D may match TRBD1 or TRBD2 (6 bases each). From germline, CDR1 is ENHRY and CDR2 SYGVKD. CDR3 size: 14 residues. With 10 bases removed from V and 0 bases from J, the gap between germline ends came to 15 bases. CDR3 in DNA: TGTGCCACCTCTCGGGGGCTAGACCAAGAGACCCAGTACTTC. It encodes CATSRGLDQETQYF.

The chain joins TRBV5-4 to TRBJ2-1; weak D call: TRBD1 (6 bases). Per germline, CDR1 SGHNT and CDR2 YYREEE (reference sequence). Deletions cut 2 bases from V and 7 bases from J, with 16 bases between. The CDR3 sequence is 15 residues long. This chain's CDR3 is CASSFRSRGNNEQFF. DNA for the CDR3: TGTGCCAGCAGCTTTAGGAGTAGGGGGAATAATGAGCAGTTCTTC.

V gene TRBV5-1 combines with J gene TRBJ1-1, with D maybe TRBD1 (5 bases). This CDR3 comprises 16 residues. Germline assignment: CDR1 SGHRS and CDR2 YFSETQ. Deletions cut 5 bases from V and 7 bases from J, with 24 bases between. CDR3 region: CASSKNRGRGIGEAFF. CDR3 nucleotide sequence: TGCGCCAGCAGTAAAAACCGGGGACGGGGGATTGGTGAAGCTTTCTTT.